Below, one T cell receptor (beta chain) is given with its context. Its antigen target is currently unknown. Within one base of it there is no much larger clone, and no base qualities were kept. V lost 5 bases and J lost 0 bases; the stretch between them is 13 bases long. Reading the germline V gene (reference sequence) gives CDR1 MNHEY and CDR2 SMNVEV. Taken from cysteine to phenylalanine, the CDR3 has 15 residues. The only DNA kept is the CDR3, 45 bases in frame from the first base. This specimen belongs to a study of blood T cell repertoires in COVID-19 (TCRdb year 2020). About the study as a whole: Collaborator samples came from the United States, Italy and Spain and covered acute and convalescent phases of COVID-19. The repertoires were released in a freely available public database meant as a resource for research on the immune response to SARS-CoV-2. A de-identified subject ID, COVID-19 status, age in years and sex were almost always included in the sample metadata. Where available, HLA class I and class II types were taken from metadata supplied by the sample provider and were not determined by assay-based typing. The dataset comprised deeply sampled blood TCRbeta repertoires from subjects exposed to, actively infected with, or recovered from COVID-19. The samples were drawn from two sources: the first 160 participants of the ongoing ImmuneRACE study, and 950 to 1,500 subjects contributed by 6 global collaborators. The material from the prospective study consisted of cDNA or gDNA derived from T cells, B-cell-depleted T cells, or PBMCs. Study-wide conclusions, independent of this receptor: Clinical and demographic metadata were provided uncurated, with the amount varying by source and participant.

The immunoSEQ Assay, a bias-controlled multiplex PCR, was used to amplify TCRbeta CDR3 regions from genomic DNA. As for the authors' bioinformatics: The number of nucleated cells in each sample was estimated by amplification of reference gene primers within the assay. Sequence reads were collapsed and filtered to measure the absolute abundance of every unique TCRbeta CDR3 rearrangement. For each sample, productive Simpson clonality was calculated by taking the square root of Simpson's diversity index across productive rearrangements. TCRdb limited this immuneACCESS table to in-frame rearrangements with V and J called. A share of clones is missing; checked studies link under half to unresolved V genes, and the rest is unexplained. V and J calls and clone size are as listed in that table; D and trimming were resolved from the DNA. This sample lists around 160,000 clones; roughly nine tenths were detected once. Around 15% of the sample belongs to the ten largest clones.

One collaborating source in Seattle enrolled patients while the patients were actively infected and followed the patients over time throughout the course of disease. Whole blood was collected in K2EDTA tubes by collaborating institutions according to the institutions' own protocols. Collaborator samples were shipped for TCRbeta analysis as frozen whole blood, isolated PBMCs, or DNA extracted from either sample type. The sample taken for sequencing was peripheral blood. The clonotype was recovered from a man younger than 30 with COVID-19, enrolled during active disease. The rearrangement combines TRBV27 with TRBJ2-5; possibly the D gene is TRBD2, per 6 matching bases. The DNA reads as follows: TGTGCCAGCAGTGCGCGGGGACGATACCAAGAGACCCAGTACTTC. It codes for CASSARGRYQETQYF.